These 10 T cell receptor beta chains came from one sample sequenced in a study of T-cell memory formation after mild COVID-19. TCRdb analysed the 5' RACE reads with MiXCR anew, one entry per CDR3 protein. The sample records roughly 450,000 distinct CDR3 sequences, 15% to 20% being singletons. The sequencing input was PBMCs or a T cell subset sorted from them (not recorded which). The source of these receptors is an adult woman who had mild COVID-19 (a few samples of this study predate the infection). Cell type and time point are not known.

This clonotype appeared once. The chain couples TRBV27 to TRBJ2-5; 10 bases align to TRBD2. This CDR3 has 12 amino acids. V was pared by 10 bases and J by 5 bases, with 4 bases of the junction left unmatched. Germline lookup yields CDR1 MNHEY and CDR2 SMNVEV (reference sequence). This CDR3 is CAIKTSGETQYF. CDR3 nucleotides: TGTGCCATTAAGACTAGCGGGGAGACCCAGTACTTC.

The chain uses TRBV6-2 or TRBV6-3 and TRBJ2-5; D possibly matches TRBD1 or TRBD2 (5 bases each). There are 15 residues in the CDR3. Trimming took off 6 bases at V and 4 bases at J, with 18 bases between the two ends. Germline loops: CDR1 MNHEY, CDR2 SVGEGT. The CDR3 sequence: CASRPGTAEGETQYF. CDR3 bases: TGTGCCAGCAGACCCGGGACCGCCGAGGGAGAGACCCAGTACTTC.

In nucleotides, the CDR3 is TGTGCCAGCAGCTTGGCCTGGACTAGAGGAGAGACCCAGTACTTC. The encoded protein is CASSLAWTRGETQYF. The V call is TRBV5-6, the J call TRBJ2-5; 7 nucleotides match TRBD2. V lost 0 bases, J lost 4 bases, and 6 bases stayed unmatched. Germline loops: CDR1 SGHDT, CDR2 YYEEEE. The CDR3 runs 15 residues.

The chain is built from TRBV29-1 and TRBJ1-1, with unresolved D. V shed 0 bases and J shed 3 bases, with 14 bases lying between them. The CDR3 runs 15 residues. CDR1 and CDR2 from the germline V gene are SQVTM and ANQGSEA. The CDR3 protein is CSVEEPGIRYTEAFF. The CDR3 DNA reads as TGCAGCGTTGAAGAACCCGGAATAAGGTACACTGAAGCTTTCTTT.

This clonotype has only a few counts. J is TRBJ2-1 and V is TRBV7-6, with 11 bases identical to TRBD1. Trimming removed 5 bases from V and 4 bases from J; junction bases left unmatched: 13. The germline V gene encodes CDR1 SGHVS and CDR2 FNYEAQ. The CDR3 is 18 residues long. The CDR3: CASSNSGTGGLRYNEQFF. The CDR3 DNA is TGTGCCAGCAGCAACTCCGGGACAGGGGGTCTTCGGTACAATGAGCAGTTCTTC. The full variable domain, with the rest looked up from reference TRBV7-6 and TRBJ2-1, is GAGVSQSPRYKVTKRGQDVALRCDPISGHVSLYWYRQALGQGPEFLTYFNYEAQQDKSGLPNDRFSAERPEGSISTLTIQRTEQRDSAMYRCASSNSGTGGLRYNEQFFGPGTRLTVL.

This clonotype was recorded only once. The J gene is TRBJ2-2, the V gene TRBV19; tentatively, D is TRBD2 (5 bases). Germline V gene lookup returns CDR1 LNHDA and CDR2 SQIVND (reference sequence). V was shortened by 4 bases and J by 6 bases, with 15 bases between the two germline ends. The CDR3 has 15 residues. CDR3 nucleotides: TGTGCCAGTAGTACCCCGGGATTCAGTCCCGGGGAGCTGTTTTTT. This gives the protein CASSTPGFSPGELFF.

This clonotype turned up a few times. The rearrangement joins TRBV12-3 or TRBV12-4 to TRBJ1-5; TRBD1 agrees at 7 bases. The ends lost 7 bases at V and 7 bases at J; junction bases unmatched: 13. The length of the CDR3 is 15 residues. The DNA for the CDR3 is TGTGCCAGCACCCAAACTGACAGGGCGGGGCAGCCCCAGCATTTT. Protein sequence: CASTQTDRAGQPQHF.

The rearrangement uses TRBV10-3 and TRBJ1-1; maybe TRBD1 (5 bases). V lost 6 bases and J 1 base, leaving 12 bases between the germline ends. The CDR3 consists of 14 residues. Per the germline V gene, CDR1 is ENHRY and CDR2 is SYGVKD. DNA of the CDR3: TGTGCCATCAGCGGTGGGACGGCGAACACTGAAGCTTTCTTT. Amino acid sequence: CAISGGTANTEAFF.

The CDR3 coding sequence is TGCAGCGTTGTGGACCCTGGGAGTCCAGATACGCAGTATTTT. Its protein is CSVVDPGSPDTQYF. The chain recombines TRBV29-1 with TRBJ2-3; tentatively, D is TRBD2 (5 bases). The V gene lost 4 bases and the J gene lost 4 bases, with 15 bases spanning the gap. Germline CDR1 and CDR2: SQVTM and ANQGSEA. This CDR3 comprises 14 residues.

This clonotype was seen a handful of times. The rearrangement links TRBV10-2 to TRBJ2-1; D is possibly TRBD1 or TRBD2 (5 bases each). The V gene lost 0 bases and the J gene lost 6 bases, with 9 bases spanning the gap. Per the germline V gene, CDR1 is WSHSY and CDR2 is SAAADI. The CDR3 sequence is 14 residues long. The CDR3 region is CASSESPGSNEQFF. CDR3 nucleotide sequence: TGCGCCAGCAGTGAGTCTCCAGGGAGCAATGAGCAGTTCTTC.